This T cell receptor (beta chain) was observed in a study of cytomegalovirus exposure and HLA in healthy donors. Study-wide context: In terms of ancestry, the Caucasian-associated cluster contained 75% to 85% of the roughly 400 genotyped donors. Study outcomes and limitations: While the bulk of TCR sequences proved rare, some public TCRs turned up in many donors. Most likely, a cluster of highly shared sequence variants arose as a sequencing artifact.

Amplification used 60 Vbeta primers and 13 Jbeta primers. Repertoires were generated with immunoSEQ multiplex PCR, while TCRdb's copy carries only in-frame clones and drops some. The sample gives roughly 99,000 clones, more than 70% of which show up once; about 2% is in the top ten. Remarks on this clone: What it binds is unknown.

The V end was cut by 4 bases, the J end by 5 bases, with 15 bases between. Germline values: CDR1 SGHRS, CDR2 YFSETQ. The CDR3 consists of 14 residues. The material sequenced was PBMCs. The sequence was collected from a man aged 18 to 30 in good health and CMV-seronegative. This chain connects TRBV5-1 to TRBJ2-5; perhaps TRBD2 as D (6 bases). The DNA for the CDR3 is TGCGCCAGCAGCATTGCCCTCGGAGGGGAGACCCAGTACTTC. It yields the protein CASSIALGGETQYF.